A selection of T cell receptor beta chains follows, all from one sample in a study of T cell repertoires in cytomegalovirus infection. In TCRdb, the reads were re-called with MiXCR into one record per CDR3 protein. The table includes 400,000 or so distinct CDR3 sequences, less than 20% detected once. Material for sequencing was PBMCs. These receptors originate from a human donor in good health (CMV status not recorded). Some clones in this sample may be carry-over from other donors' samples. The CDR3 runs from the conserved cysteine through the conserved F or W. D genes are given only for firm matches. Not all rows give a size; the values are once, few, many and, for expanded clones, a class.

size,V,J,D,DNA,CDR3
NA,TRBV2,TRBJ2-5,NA,TGTGCCAGCAGGAACGACAGCGGCACACAAGAGACCCAGTACTTC,CASRNDSGTQETQYF
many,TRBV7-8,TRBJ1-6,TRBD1,TGTGCCAGCAGCCAGGGGGGGGATCGGTCACCCCTCCACTTT,CASSQGGDRSPLHF
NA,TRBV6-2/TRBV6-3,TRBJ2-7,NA,TGTGCCAGCAGTTACTCGCGGGCGAGCGAGCAGTACTTC,CASSYSRASEQYF
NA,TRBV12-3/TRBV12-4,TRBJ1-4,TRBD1,TGTGCCAGCAGTCCCGGGACAGTTGGGGGGGAAAAACTGTTTTTT,CASSPGTVGGEKLFF
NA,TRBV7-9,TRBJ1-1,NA,TGTGCCAGCAGCCTAGCAAGCGGAAACACTGAAGCTTTCTTT,CASSLASGNTEAFF
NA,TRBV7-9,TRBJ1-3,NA,TGTGCCAGCAGCAGCACAGGACTAAGCTCTGGAAACACCATATATTTT,CASSSTGLSSGNTIYF
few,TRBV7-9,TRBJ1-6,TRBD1,TGTGCCAGCAGCTTCCAGAGGGGGCCGTATAATTCACCCCTCCACTTT,CASSFQRGPYNSPLHF
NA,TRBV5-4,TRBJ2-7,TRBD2,TGTGCCAGCAGTGGGGCCACTAGCGGGAACAGCGAGCAGTACTTC,CASSGATSGNSEQYF
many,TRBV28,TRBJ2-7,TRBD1,TGTGCCAGCAGCCAACAGGGGGCCGGGGCCTACGAGCAGTACTTC,CASSQQGAGAYEQYF
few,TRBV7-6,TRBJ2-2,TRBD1,TGTGCCAGCAGCTTGCCCCAGGGACAGGGGGCGCCGACGGGCGGGGAGCTGTTTTTT,CASSLPQGQGAPTGGELFF